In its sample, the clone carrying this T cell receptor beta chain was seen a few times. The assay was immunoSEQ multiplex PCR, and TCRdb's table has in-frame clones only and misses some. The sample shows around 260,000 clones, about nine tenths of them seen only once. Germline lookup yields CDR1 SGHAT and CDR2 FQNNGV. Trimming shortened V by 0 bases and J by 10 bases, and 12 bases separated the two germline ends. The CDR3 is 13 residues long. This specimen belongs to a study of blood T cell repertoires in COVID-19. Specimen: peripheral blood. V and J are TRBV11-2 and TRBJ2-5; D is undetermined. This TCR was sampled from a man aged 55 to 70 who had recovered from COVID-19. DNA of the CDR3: TGTGCCAGCAGCTTAGACCTACAGTCGAACCAGTACTTC. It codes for CASSLDLQSNQYF.